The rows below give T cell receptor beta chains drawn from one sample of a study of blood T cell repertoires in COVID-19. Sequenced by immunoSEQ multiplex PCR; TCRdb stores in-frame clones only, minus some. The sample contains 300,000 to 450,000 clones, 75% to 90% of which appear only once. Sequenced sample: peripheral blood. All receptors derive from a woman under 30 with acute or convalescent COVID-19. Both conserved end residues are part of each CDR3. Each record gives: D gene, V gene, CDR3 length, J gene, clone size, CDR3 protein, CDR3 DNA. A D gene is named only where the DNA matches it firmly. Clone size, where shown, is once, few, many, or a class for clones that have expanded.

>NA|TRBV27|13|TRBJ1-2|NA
CASSFWGGNGYTF
TGTGCCAGCAGTTTTTGGGGGGGTAATGGCTACACCTTC
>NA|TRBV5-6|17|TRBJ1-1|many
CASSRSRRGGFNTEAFF
TGTGCCAGCAGCCGGTCACGGAGAGGTGGCTTCAACACTGAAGCTTTCTTT
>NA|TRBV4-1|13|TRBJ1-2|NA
CASSQEQFYGYTF
TGCGCCAGCAGCCAAGAACAGTTTTATGGCTACACCTTC
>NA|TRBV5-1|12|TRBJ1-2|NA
CASRGGSYGYTF
TGCGCCAGCAGGGGCGGGAGCTATGGCTACACCTTC
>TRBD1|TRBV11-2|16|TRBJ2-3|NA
CASSLDHRGPTDTQYF
TGTGCCAGCAGCTTAGACCACAGGGGTCCCACAGATACGCAGTATTTT
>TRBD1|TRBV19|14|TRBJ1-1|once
CASSANRGRTEAFF
TGTGCCAGTAGTGCGAACAGGGGTAGGACTGAAGCTTTCTTT
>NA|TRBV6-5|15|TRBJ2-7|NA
CASSYSIAGSYEQYF
TGTGCCAGCAGTTACTCGATAGCAGGGTCATACGAGCAGTACTTC
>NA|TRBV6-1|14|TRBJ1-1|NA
CASSEQVFATEAFF
TGTGCCAGCAGTGAACAGGTTTTCGCCACTGAAGCTTTCTTT
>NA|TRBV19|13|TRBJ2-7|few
CASSLDRNYEQYF
TGTGCCAGTAGTCTCGACAGGAACTACGAGCAGTACTTC
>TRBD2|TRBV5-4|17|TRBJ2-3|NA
CASSLRLAGGETDTQYF
TGTGCCAGCAGCCTCAGACTAGCGGGGGGAGAGACAGATACGCAGTATTTT
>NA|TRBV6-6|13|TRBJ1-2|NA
CASSHTGINGYTF
TGTGCCAGCAGTCACACAGGGATCAATGGCTACACCTTC
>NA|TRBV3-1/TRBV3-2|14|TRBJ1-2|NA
CASSHSDRDYGYTF
TGTGCCAGCAGCCATTCCGACAGAGACTATGGCTACACCTTC
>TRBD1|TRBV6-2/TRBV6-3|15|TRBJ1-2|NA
CASSYSRDRGPGYTF
TGTGCCAGCAGTTACTCGAGAGACAGGGGCCCAGGCTACACCTTC
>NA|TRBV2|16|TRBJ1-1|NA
CASRVWGSDMNTEAFF
TGTGCCAGCAGAGTTTGGGGCTCGGATATGAACACTGAAGCTTTCTTT
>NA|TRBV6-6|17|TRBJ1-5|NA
CASSPEQSGPFWQPQHF
TGTGCCAGCAGTCCCGAACAAAGTGGGCCTTTCTGGCAGCCCCAGCATTTT
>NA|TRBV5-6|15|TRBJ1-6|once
CASSLEGRANSPLHF
TGTGCCAGCAGCTTGGAGGGCAGGGCAAATTCACCCCTCCACTTT
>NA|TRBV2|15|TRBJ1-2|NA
CASRPTGGSNYGYTF
TGTGCCAGCAGACCCACGGGGGGCTCTAACTATGGCTACACCTTC
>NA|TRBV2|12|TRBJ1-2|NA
CASRTSGKGYTF
TGTGCCAGCCGGACCTCGGGAAAAGGCTACACCTTC
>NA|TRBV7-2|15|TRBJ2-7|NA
CASSLVPRPTYEQYF
TGTGCCAGCAGCTTAGTCCCCCGTCCTACCTACGAGCAGTACTTC
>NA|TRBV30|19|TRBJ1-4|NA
CAWSTGSRAGALAGEKLFF
TGTGCCTGGTCCACAGGCTCCCGCGCGGGCGCCCTAGCGGGGGAAAAACTGTTTTTT
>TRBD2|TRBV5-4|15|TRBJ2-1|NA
CASSFGLAQYNEQFF
TGTGCCAGCAGCTTTGGACTAGCGCAGTACAATGAGCAGTTCTTC
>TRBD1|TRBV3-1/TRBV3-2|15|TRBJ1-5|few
CASSWGQGNNQPQHF
TGTGCCAGCAGTTGGGGACAGGGGAACAATCAGCCCCAGCATTTT
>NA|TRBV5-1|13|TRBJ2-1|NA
CASSAVPNNEQFF
TGCGCCAGCAGCGCGGTCCCGAACAATGAGCAGTTCTTC
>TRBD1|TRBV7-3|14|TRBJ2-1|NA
CASSQGADYNEQFF
TGTGCCAGCTCGCAGGGGGCGGACTACAATGAGCAGTTCTTC
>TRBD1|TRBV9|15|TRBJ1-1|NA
CASSVMDRVGSEAFF
TGTGCCAGCAGCGTCATGGACAGGGTCGGCTCTGAAGCTTTCTTT
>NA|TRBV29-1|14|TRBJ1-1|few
CSVCLLSPNTEAFF
TGCAGCGTTTGCTTGCTGAGTCCTAACACTGAAGCTTTCTTT
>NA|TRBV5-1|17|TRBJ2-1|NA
CASSFPTGSRSYNEQFF
TGCGCCAGCAGCTTCCCCACGGGATCGCGCTCCTACAATGAGCAGTTCTTC
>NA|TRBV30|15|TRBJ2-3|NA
CAWRHGAGDADTQYF
TGTGCCTGGAGGCACGGGGCAGGGGATGCAGATACGCAGTATTTT
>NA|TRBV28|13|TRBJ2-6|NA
CASSFSGANVLTF
TGTGCCAGCTCCTTCTCTGGGGCCAACGTCCTGACTTTC
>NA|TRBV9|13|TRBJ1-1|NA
CASSVGRNTEAFF
TGTGCCAGCAGCGTAGGGAGGAACACTGAAGCTTTCTTT
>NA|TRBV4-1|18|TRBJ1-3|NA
CASSQIGGGGLFGNTIYF
TGCGCCAGCAGCCAAATAGGGGGGGGAGGCTTGTTCGGAAACACCATATATTTT
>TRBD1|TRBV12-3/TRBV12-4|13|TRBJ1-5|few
CASSFQGDQPQHF
TGTGCCAGCAGTTTCCAGGGGGACCAGCCCCAGCATTTT
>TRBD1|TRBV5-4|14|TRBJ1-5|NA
CASSQTGTNQPQHF
TGTGCCAGCAGTCAGACAGGGACTAATCAGCCCCAGCATTTT
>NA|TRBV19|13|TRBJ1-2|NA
CASSIQGQDGYTF
TGTGCCAGTAGTATACAGGGGCAGGACGGCTACACCTTC
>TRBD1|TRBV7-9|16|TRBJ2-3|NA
CASSQNRGRNTDTQYF
TGTGCCAGCAGCCAAAACAGGGGGCGAAACACAGATACGCAGTATTTT
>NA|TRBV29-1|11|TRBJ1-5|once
CSAKRDQPQHF
TGCAGCGCCAAGAGGGATCAGCCCCAGCATTTT
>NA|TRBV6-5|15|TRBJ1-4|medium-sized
CASSSDSATNEKLFF
TGTGCCAGCAGTTCAGACAGTGCAACTAATGAAAAACTGTTTTTT
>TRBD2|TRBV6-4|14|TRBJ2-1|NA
CASSDLGGRDEQFF
TGTGCCAGCAGTGACTTGGGGGGGAGGGATGAGCAGTTCTTC
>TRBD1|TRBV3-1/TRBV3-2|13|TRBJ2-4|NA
CASSHGDRNIQYF
TGTGCCAGCAGCCATGGGGACAGAAACATTCAGTACTTC
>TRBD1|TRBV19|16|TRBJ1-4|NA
CASSIEHRGPYEKLFF
TGTGCCAGTAGTATCGAACACAGGGGGCCTTATGAAAAACTGTTTTTT
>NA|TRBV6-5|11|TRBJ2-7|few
CASSYFNEQYF
TGTGCCAGCAGTTACTTTAACGAGCAGTACTTC
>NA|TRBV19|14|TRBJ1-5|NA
CASSITRANQPQHF
TGTGCCAGTAGTATAACCAGGGCGAATCAGCCCCAGCATTTT
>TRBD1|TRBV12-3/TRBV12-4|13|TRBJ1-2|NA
CASSPGTAKGYTF
TGTGCCAGCAGCCCCGGGACAGCTAAAGGCTACACCTTC
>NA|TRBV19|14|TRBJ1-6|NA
CASSMLSGQSPLHF
TGTGCCAGTAGTATGCTTTCCGGACAATCACCCCTCCACTTT
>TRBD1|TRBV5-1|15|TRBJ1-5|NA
CASSLAGQGNQPQHF
TGCGCCAGCAGCTTGGCCGGACAGGGCAATCAGCCCCAGCATTTT
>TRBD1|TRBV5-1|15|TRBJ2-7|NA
CASSSRSGTGVEQYF
TGCGCCAGCAGCAGCAGGTCCGGGACAGGGGTCGAGCAGTACTTC
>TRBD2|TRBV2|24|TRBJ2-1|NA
CASSETPSGRALWTLWGFLGEQFF
TGTGCCAGCAGTGAAACCCCCAGCGGGAGGGCTTTATGGACGTTATGGGGATTCCTAGGTGAGCAGTTCTTC
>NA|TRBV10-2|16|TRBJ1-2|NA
CASSESAARANYGYTF
TGCGCCAGCAGTGAGTCGGCGGCCAGAGCTAACTATGGCTACACCTTC
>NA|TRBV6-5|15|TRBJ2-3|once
CASSYKTKGADTQYF
TGTGCCAGCAGTTACAAAACCAAGGGGGCAGATACGCAGTATTTT